This T cell receptor beta chain originates from a study of CD8 T cells in ankylosing spondylitis. Trimming left V 5 bases short and J 7 bases short, with 12 bases between. The CDR3 extends over 13 amino acids. Germline V lookup: CDR1 MNHEY, CDR2 SMNVEV (reference sequence). TCRdb reprocessed the 5' RACE reads via MiXCR and lists one record per CDR3 protein. The top ten clones hold about 15% of a sample with 150,000 to 200,000 distinct CDR3 sequences, around 13% of them seen once. This clonotype was recorded a few times. The chain couples TRBV27 to TRBJ2-1; maybe TRBD2 (6 bases). Sequencing was carried out using blood, either unsorted or a sorted T cell fraction (not recorded which). This TCR came from a male donor with ankylosing spondylitis or in good health (not recorded which). The CDR3 region is CASSVGGPNEQFF. CDR3 coding DNA: TGTGCCAGCAGTGTGGGGGGACCGAATGAGCAGTTCTTC.